This T cell receptor beta chain was observed in a study of cytomegalovirus exposure and HLA in healthy donors. The germline gives CDR1 GTSNPN, CDR2 SVGIG (reference sequence). The CDR3 totals 15 residues. With 3 bases removed from V and 0 bases from J, the gap between germline ends came to 14 bases. In the PCR, 60 Vbeta and 13 Jbeta primers were used. Original processing notes: Roughly 9.9 million shared chains were among the approximately 80 million unique TCR beta chains that a later analysis counted. The table came from immunoSEQ multiplex PCR; TCRdb's copy has only in-frame clones and leaves some out. The V and J calls and clone size are taken from that table; D and trimming were inferred from the DNA. The sample records approximately 160,000 clones, more than 65% being singletons.

The clonotype was recovered from a man aged 18-30 years in good health and CMV-seropositive. The sample consisted of PBMCs. The V gene is TRBV30, the J gene TRBJ2-5; D ambiguous. The CDR3 protein is CAWRGQFPYQETQYF. DNA for the CDR3: TGTGCCTGGAGGGGCCAGTTCCCTTACCAAGAGACCCAGTACTTC.